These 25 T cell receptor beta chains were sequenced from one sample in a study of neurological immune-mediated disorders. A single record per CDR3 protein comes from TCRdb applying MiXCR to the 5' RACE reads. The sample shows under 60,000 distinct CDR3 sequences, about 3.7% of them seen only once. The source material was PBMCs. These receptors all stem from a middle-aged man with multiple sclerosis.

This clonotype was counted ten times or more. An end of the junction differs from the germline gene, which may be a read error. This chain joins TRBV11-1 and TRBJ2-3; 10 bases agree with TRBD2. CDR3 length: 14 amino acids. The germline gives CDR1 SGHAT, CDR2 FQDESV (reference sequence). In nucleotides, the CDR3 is TGTGCCAGCAGCTTAGCGCGTAATAGCGGGGGGACCAGATTT. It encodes CASSLARNSGGTRF.

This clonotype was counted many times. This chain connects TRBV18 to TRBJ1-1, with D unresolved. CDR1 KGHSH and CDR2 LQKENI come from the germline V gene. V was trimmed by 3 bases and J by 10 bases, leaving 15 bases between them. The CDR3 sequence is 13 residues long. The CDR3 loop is CASSPDRVFGAFF. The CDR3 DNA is TGTGCCAGCTCACCCGACCGGGTGTTCGGAGCTTTCTTT.

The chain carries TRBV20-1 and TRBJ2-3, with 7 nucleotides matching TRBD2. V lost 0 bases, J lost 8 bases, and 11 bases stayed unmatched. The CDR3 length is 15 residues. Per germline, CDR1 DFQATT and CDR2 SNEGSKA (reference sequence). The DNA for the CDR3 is TGCAGTGCTAGAGATCTCGGCGGGGAGGGGAGTACGCAGTATTTT. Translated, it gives CSARDLGGEGSTQYF.

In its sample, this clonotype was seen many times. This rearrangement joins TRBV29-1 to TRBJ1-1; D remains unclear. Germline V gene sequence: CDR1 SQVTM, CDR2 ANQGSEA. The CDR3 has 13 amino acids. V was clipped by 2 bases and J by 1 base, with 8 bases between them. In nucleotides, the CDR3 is TGCAGCGTTGAACAACTGGAGAACACTGAAGCTTTCTTT. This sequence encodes CSVEQLENTEAFF. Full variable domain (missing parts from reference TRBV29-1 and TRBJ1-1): SAVISQKPSRDICQRGTSLTIQCQVDSQVTMMFWYRQQPGQSLTLIATANQGSEATYESGFVIDKFPISRPNLTFSTLTVSNMSPEDSSIYLCSVEQLENTEAFFGQGTRLTVV.

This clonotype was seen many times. The CDR3 protein is CSASEAVYSNQPQHF. CDR3 nucleotide sequence: TGCAGTGCTAGCGAGGCAGTGTATAGCAATCAGCCCCAGCATTTT. The chain combines TRBV20-1 with TRBJ1-5; no definite D call. The CDR3 is 15 amino acids. V lost 3 bases and J lost 0, with 12 bases in between. The germline gives CDR1 DFQATT, CDR2 SNEGSKA (reference sequence).

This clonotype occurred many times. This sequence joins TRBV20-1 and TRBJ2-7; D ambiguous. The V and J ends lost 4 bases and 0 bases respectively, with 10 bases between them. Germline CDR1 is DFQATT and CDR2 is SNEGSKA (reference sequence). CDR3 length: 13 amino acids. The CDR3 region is CSANRHNSYEQYF. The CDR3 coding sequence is TGCAGTGCTAACAGACATAACTCCTACGAGCAGTACTTC.

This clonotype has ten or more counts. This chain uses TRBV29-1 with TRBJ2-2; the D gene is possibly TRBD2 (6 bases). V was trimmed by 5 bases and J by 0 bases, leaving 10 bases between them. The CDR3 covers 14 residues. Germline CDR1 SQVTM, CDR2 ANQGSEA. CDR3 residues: CSVLGGTNTGELFF. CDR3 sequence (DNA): TGCAGCGTTTTAGGAGGGACGAACACCGGGGAGCTGTTTTTT.

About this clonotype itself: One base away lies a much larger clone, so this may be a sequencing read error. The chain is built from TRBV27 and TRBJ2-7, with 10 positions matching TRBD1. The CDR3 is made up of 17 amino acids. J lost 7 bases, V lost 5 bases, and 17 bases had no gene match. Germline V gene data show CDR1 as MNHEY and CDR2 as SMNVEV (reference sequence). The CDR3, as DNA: TGTGCCAGCAGTCCGGGACAGGGGACTCCAGCTGGGAGAGAGCAGTACTTC. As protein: CASSPGQGTPAGREQYF.

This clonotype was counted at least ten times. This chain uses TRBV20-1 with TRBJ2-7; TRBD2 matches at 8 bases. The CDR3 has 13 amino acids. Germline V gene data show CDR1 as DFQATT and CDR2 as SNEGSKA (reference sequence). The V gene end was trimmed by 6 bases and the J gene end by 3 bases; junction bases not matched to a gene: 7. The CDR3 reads CSAPGTRFYEQYF. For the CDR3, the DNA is TGCAGTGCCCCCGGGACTAGATTCTACGAGCAGTACTTC.

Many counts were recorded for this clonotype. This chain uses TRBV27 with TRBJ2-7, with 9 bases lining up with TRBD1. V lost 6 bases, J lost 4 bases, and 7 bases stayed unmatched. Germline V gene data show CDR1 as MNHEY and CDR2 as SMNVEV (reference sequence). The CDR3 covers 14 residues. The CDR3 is CASRLGQGLYEQYF. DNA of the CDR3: TGTGCCAGCAGGTTGGGACAGGGTCTGTACGAGCAGTACTTC.

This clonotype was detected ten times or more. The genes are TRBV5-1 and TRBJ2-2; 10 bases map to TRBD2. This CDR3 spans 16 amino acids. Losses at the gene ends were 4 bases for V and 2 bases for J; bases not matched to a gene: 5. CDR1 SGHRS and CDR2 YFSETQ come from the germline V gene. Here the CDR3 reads CASSLGLAENTGELFF. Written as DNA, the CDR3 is TGCGCCAGCAGCCTCGGACTAGCGGAAAACACCGGGGAGCTGTTTTTT.

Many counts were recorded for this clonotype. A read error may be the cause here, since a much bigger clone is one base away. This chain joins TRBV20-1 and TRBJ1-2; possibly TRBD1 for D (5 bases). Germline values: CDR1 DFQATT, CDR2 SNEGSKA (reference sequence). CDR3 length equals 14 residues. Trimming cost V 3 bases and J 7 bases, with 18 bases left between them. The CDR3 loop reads CSARGRERGFGYTF. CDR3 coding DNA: TGCAGTGCTAGGGGCCGGGAAAGGGGATTTGGCTACACCTTC.

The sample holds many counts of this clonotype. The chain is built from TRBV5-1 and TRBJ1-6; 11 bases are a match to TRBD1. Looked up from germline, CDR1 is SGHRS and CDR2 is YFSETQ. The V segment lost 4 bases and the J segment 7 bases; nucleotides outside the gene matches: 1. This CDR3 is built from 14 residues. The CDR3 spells CASSGTGGNSPLHF. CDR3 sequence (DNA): TGCGCCAGCAGCGGGACAGGGGGAAATTCACCCCTCCACTTT.

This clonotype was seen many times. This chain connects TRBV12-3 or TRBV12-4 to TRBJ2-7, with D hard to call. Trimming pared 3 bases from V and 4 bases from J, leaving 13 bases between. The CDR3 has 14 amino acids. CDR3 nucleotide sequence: TGTGCCAGCAGTTTCTCCGGACCAGAATACGAGCAGTACTTC. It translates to CASSFSGPEYEQYF.

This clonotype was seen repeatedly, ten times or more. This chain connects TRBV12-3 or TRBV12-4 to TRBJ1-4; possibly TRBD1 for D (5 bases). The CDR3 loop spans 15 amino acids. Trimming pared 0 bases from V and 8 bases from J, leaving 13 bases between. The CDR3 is CASSLAGAEREKLFF. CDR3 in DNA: TGTGCCAGCAGTTTAGCCGGGGCAGAAAGAGAAAAACTGTTTTTT.

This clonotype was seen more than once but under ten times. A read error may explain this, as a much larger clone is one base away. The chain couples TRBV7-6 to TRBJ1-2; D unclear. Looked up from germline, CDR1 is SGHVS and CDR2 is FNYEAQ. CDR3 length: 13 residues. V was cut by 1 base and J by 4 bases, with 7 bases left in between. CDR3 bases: TGTGCCAGCAGCTTAGGAAAGAGCTATGGCTACACCTTC. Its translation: CASSLGKSYGYTF.

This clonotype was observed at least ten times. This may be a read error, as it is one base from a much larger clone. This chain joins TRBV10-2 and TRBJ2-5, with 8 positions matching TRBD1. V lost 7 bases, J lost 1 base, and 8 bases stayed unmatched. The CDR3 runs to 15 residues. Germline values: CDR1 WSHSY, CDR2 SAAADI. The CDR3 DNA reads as TGCGCCAGCACCCAGCGGACAGGGACCCAAGAGACCCAGTACTTC. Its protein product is CASTQRTGTQETQYF.

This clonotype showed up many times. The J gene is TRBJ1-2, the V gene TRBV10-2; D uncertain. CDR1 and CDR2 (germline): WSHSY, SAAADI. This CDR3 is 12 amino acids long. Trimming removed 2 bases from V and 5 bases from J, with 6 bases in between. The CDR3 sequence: CASSEEGYGYTF. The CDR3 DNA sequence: TGCGCCAGCAGTGAGGAGGGTTATGGCTACACCTTC.

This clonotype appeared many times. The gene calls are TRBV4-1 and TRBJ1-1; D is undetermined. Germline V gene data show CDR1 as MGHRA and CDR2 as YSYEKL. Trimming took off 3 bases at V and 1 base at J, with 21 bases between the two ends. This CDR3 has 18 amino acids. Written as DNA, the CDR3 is TGCGCCAGCAGCCAGGGATTCCTAGGACGGCGAGCGAACACTGAAGCTTTCTTT. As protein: CASSQGFLGRRANTEAFF.

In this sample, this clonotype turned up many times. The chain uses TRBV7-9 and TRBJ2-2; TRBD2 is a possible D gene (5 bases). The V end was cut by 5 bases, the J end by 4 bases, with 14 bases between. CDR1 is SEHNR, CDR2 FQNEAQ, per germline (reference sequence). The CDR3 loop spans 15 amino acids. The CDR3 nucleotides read TGTGCCAGCAGCCCTTTTGAGGGAGTCACCGGGGAGCTGTTTTTT. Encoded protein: CASSPFEGVTGELFF.

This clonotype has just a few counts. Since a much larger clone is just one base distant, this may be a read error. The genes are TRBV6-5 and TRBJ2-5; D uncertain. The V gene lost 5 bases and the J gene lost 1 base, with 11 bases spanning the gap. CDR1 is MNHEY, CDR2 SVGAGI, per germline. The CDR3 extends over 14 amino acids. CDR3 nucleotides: TGTGCCAGCAGTCGACTCCTTACCCAAGAGACCCAGTACTTC. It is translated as CASSRLLTQETQYF.

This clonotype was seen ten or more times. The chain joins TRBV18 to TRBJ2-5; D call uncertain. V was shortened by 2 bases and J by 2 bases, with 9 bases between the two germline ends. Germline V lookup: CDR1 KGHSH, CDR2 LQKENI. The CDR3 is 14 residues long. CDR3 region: CASSPMSKQETQYF. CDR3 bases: TGTGCCAGCTCACCAATGAGCAAACAAGAGACCCAGTACTTC.

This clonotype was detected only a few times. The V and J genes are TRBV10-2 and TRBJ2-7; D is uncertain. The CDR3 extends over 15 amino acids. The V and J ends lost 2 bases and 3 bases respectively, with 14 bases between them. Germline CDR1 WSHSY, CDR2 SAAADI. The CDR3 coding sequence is TGCGCCAGCAGTGAGCCGGATCTGGGGTACTACGAGCAGTACTTC. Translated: CASSEPDLGYYEQYF.

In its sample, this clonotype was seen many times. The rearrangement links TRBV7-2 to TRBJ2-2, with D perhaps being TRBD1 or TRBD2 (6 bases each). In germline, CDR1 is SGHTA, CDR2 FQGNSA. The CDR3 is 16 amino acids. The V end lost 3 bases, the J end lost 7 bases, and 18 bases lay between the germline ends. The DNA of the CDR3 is TGTGCCAGCAGCTTCCACGGTGGGGGGCTCGGCGGGGAGCTGTTTTTT. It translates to CASSFHGGGLGGELFF.

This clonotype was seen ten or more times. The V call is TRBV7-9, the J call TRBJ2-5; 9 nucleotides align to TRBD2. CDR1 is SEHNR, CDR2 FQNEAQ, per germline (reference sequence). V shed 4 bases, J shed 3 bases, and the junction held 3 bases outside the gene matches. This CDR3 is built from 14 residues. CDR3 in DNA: TGTGCCAGCAGCTCTAGACTAGCGGAAGAGACCCAGTACTTC. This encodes CASSSRLAEETQYF.